Listed here is a single T cell receptor beta chain. Its antigen is not identified. This sample is part of a study of blood T cells in healthy people across ages. Across the study: Template-switching capture recovered about one barcoded beta molecule per two T cells. General study points: Percentage of naive T cells showed a strong correlation with TCR beta diversity.

V lost 8 bases, J lost 0 bases, and 6 bases stayed unmatched. CDR3 length: 14 amino acids. Germline V gene data show CDR1 as MNHNY and CDR2 as SVGAGI (reference sequence). PCR was performed a second time for roughly 7 to 11 cycles using a sample-barcoded 5' primer and a J-beta primer mix. The template-switch adaptor was a 5' adaptor with 12 random nucleotides. It tagged each cDNA molecule. Per-sample output comprised a minimum of 2.5 million paired-end reads containing CDR3. TCRdb called the 5' RACE reads again in MiXCR, with one record for every CDR3 protein. The repertoire holds 1.8 million or so distinct CDR3 sequences, with roughly 43% as singletons.

This TCR derives from a human donor in good health. This rearrangement joins TRBV6-6 to TRBJ1-2; 7 positions agree with TRBD1. Sequenced material: blood. CDR3 sequence reads: CASAYRGTNYGYTF. CDR3 nucleotides: TGTGCCAGCGCATACAGGGGTACTAACTATGGCTACACCTTC.